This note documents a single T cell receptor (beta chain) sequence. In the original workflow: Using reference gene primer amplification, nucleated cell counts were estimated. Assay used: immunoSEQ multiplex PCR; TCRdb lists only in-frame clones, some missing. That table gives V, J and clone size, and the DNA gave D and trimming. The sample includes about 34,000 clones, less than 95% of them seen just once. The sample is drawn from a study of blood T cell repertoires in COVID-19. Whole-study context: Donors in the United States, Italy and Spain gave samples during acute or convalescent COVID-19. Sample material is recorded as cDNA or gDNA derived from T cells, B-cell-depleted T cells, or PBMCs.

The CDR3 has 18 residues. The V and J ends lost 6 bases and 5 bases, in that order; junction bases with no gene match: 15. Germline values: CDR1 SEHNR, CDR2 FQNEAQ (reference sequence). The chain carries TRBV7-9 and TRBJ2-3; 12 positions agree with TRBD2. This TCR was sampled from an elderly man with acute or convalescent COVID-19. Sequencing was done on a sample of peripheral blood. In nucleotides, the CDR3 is TGTGCCAGCAGACCACCTAGCGGGGGGGCCGACGAGGAAGATACGCAGTATTTT. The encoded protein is CASRPPSGGADEEDTQYF.